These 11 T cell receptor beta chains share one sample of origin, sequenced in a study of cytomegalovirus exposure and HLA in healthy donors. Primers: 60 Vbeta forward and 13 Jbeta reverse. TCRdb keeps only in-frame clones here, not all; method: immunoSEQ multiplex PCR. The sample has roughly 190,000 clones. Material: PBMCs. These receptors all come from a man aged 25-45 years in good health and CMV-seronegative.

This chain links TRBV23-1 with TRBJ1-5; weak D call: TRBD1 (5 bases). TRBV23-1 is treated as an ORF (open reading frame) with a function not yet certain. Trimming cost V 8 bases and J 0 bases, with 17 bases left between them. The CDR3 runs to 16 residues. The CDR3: CASPLGNRHSNQPQHF. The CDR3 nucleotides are TGCGCCAGCCCTCTGGGGAACAGGCATAGCAATCAGCCCCAGCATTTT.

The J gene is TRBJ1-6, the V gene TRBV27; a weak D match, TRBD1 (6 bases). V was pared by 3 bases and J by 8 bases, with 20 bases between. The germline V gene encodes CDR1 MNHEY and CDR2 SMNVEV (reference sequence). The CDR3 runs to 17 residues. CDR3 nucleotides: TGTGCCAGCAGTTTGCAGGGGATGTACAGCTTTTATTCACCCCTCCACTTT. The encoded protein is CASSLQGMYSFYSPLHF.

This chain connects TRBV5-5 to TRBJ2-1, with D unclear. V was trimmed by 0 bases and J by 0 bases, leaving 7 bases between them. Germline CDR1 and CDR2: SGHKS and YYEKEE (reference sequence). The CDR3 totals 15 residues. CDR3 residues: CASSLENYSYNEQFF. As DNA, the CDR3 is TGTGCCAGCAGCTTGGAGAACTACTCCTACAATGAGCAGTTCTTC.

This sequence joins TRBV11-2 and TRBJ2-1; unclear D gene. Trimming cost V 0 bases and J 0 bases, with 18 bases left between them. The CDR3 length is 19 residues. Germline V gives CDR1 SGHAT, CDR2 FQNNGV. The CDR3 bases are TGTGCCAGCAGCTTAGATCCCTCACGTTCGGCTAGCTCCTACAATGAGCAGTTCTTC. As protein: CASSLDPSRSASSYNEQFF. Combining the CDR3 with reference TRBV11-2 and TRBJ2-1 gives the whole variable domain EAGVAQSPRYKIIEKRQSVAFWCNPISGHATLYWYQQILGQGPKLLIQFQNNGVVDDSQLPKDRFSAERLKGVDSTLKIQPAKLEDSAVYLCASSLDPSRSASSYNEQFFGPGTRLTVL.

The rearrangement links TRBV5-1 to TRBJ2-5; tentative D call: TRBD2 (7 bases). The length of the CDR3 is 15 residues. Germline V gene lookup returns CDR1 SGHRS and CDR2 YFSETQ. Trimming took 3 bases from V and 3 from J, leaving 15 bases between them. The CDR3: CASSSRWGGEETQYF. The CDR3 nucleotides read TGCGCCAGCAGCTCCCGTTGGGGGGGCGAAGAGACCCAGTACTTC. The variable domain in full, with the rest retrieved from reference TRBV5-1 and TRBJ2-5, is KAGVTQTPRYLIKTRGQQVTLSCSPISGHRSVSWYQQTPGQGLQFLFEYFSETQRNKGNFPGRFSGRQFSNSRSEMNVSTLELGDSALYLCASSSRWGGEETQYFGPGTRLLVL.

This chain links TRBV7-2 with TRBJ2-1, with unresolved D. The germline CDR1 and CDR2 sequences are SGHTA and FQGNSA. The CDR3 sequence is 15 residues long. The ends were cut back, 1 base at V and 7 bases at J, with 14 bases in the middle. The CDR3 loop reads CASSLVWNSRNEQFF. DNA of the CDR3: TGTGCCAGCAGCTTAGTCTGGAACAGCAGAAATGAGCAGTTCTTC.

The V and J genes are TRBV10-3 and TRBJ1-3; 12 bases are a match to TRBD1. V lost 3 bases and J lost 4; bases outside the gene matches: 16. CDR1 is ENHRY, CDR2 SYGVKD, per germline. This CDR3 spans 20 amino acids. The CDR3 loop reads CAISDQRGTGGSMWGNTIYF. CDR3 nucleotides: TGTGCCATCAGTGACCAGAGAGGGACAGGGGGCAGTATGTGGGGAAACACCATATATTTT.

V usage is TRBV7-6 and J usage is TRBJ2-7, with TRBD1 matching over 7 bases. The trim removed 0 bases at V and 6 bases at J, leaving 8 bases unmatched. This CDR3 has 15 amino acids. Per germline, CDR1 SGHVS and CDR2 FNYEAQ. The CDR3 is CASSLAERGLVEQYF. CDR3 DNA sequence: TGTGCCAGCAGCTTAGCGGAGAGGGGGCTCGTCGAGCAGTACTTC.

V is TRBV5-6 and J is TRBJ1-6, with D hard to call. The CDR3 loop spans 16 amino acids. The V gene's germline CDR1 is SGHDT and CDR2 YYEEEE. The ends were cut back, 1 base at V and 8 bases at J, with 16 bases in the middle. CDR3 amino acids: CASSLQAGHHYSPLHF. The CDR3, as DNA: TGTGCCAGCAGCTTGCAGGCAGGCCATCACTATTCACCCCTCCACTTT.

The CDR3 DNA reads as TGTGCCAGCACCGACGAGCAGTACTTC. Its protein is CASTDEQYF. This chain joins TRBV6-8 and TRBJ2-7; D unresolved. V was trimmed by 7 bases and J by 5 bases, leaving 3 bases between them. The CDR3 has 9 amino acids. CDR1 MNHGY and CDR2 SAAAGT come from the germline V gene.

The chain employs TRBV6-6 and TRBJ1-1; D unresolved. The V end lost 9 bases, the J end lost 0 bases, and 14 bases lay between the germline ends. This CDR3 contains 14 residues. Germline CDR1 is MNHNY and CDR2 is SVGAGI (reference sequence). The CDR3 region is CASSRGDMNTEAFF. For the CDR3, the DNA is TGTGCCAGTTCGCGCGGGGATATGAACACTGAAGCTTTCTTT.